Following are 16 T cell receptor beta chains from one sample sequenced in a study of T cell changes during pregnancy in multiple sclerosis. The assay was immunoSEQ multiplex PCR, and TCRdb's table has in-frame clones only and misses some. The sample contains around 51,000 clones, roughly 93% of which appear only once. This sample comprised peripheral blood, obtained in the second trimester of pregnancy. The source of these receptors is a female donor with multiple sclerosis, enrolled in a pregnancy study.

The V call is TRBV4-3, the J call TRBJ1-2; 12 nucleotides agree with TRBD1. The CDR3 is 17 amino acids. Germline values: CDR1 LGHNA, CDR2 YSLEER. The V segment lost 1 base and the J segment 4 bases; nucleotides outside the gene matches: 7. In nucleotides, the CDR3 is TGCGCCAGCAGCCAAGGGCTACCGGGACAGGGGGCCTATGGCTACACCTTC. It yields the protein CASSQGLPGQGAYGYTF.

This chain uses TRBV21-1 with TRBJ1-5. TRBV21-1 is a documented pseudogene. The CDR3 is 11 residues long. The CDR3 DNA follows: TGTGCCAGCCCACGGGAACTGGCCCAGCATTTT. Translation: CASPRELAQHF.

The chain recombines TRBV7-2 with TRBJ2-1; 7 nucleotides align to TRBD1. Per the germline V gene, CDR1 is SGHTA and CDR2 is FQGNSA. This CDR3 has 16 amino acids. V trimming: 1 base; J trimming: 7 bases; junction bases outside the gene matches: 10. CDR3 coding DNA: TGTGCCAGCAGCTTAGGGTTGTCAGGGGGAATGAATGAGCAGTTCTTC. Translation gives CASSLGLSGGMNEQFF.

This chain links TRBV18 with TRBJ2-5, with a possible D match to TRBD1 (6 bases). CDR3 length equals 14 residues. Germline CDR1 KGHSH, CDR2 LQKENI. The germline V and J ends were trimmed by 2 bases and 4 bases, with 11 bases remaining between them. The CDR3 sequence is CASSPYRVGETQYF. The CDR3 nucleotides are TGTGCCAGCTCACCATACAGGGTAGGAGAGACCCAGTACTTC.

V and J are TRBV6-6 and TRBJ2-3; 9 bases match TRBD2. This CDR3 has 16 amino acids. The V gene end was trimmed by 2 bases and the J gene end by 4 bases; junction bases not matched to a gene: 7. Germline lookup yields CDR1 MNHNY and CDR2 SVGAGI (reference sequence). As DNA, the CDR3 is TGTGCCAGCAGTTACCCGGAAGCGGGAGGTTCAGATACGCAGTATTTT. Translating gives CASSYPEAGGSDTQYF.

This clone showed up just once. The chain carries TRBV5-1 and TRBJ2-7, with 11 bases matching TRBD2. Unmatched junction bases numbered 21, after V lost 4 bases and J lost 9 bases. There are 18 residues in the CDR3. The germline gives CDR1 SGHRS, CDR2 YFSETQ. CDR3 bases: TGCGCCAGCAGCCTCGGGACTAGCGGCCAAATTTCTCCTACGAGGCAGTACTTC. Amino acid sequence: CASSLGTSGQISPTRQYF.

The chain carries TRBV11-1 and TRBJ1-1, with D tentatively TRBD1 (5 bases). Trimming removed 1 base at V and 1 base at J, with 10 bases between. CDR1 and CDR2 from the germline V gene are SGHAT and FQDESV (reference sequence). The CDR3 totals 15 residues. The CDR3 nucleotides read TGTGCCAGCAGCTTAGGGACACTAAAGAACACTGAAGCTTTCTTT. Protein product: CASSLGTLKNTEAFF.

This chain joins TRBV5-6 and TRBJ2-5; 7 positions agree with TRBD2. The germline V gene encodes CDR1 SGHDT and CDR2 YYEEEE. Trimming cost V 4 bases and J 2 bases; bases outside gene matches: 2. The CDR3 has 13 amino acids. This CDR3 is CASSPSGQETQYF. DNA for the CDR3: TGTGCCAGCAGCCCTAGCGGACAAGAGACCCAGTACTTC.

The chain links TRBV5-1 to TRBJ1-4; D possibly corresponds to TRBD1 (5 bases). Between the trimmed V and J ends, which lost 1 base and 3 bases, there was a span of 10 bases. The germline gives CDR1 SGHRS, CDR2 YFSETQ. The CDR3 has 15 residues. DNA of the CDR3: TGCGCCAGCAGCTTGCTCCACAGGTCTAATGAAAAACTGTTTTTT. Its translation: CASSLLHRSNEKLFF. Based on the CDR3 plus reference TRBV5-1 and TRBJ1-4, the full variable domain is KAGVTQTPRYLIKTRGQQVTLSCSPISGHRSVSWYQQTPGQGLQFLFEYFSETQRNKGNFPGRFSGRQFSNSRSEMNVSTLELGDSALYLCASSLLHRSNEKLFFGSGTQLSVL.

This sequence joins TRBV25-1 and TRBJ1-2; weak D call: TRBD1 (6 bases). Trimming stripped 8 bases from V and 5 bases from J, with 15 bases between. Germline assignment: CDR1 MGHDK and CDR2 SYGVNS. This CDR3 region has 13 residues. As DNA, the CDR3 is TGTGCCAGCGAGGACAGCGAACCGTATGGCTACACCTTC. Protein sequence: CASEDSEPYGYTF.

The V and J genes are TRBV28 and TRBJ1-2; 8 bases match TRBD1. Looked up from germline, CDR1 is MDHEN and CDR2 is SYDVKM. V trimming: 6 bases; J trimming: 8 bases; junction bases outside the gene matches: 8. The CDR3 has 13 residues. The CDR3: CASSLWTGLGYTF. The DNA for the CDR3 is TGTGCCAGCAGCCTGTGGACAGGGCTGGGCTACACCTTC.

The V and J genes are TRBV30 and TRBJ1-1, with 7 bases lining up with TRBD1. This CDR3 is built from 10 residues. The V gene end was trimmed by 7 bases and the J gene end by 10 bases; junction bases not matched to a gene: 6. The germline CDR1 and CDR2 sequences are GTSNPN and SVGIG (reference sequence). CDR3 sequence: CAFRTGAAFF. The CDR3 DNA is TGTGCCTTTCGGACAGGAGCAGCTTTCTTT.

The CDR3: CASNGQGWNNEQFF. CDR3 DNA sequence: TGTGCCAGCAACGGACAGGGGTGGAATAATGAGCAGTTCTTC. The V gene is TRBV6-5, the J gene TRBJ2-1; 9 nucleotides agree with TRBD1. The CDR3 contains 14 residues. J was trimmed by 7 bases and V by 7 bases; bases with no gene match: 8. The V gene's germline CDR1 is MNHEY and CDR2 SVGAGI.

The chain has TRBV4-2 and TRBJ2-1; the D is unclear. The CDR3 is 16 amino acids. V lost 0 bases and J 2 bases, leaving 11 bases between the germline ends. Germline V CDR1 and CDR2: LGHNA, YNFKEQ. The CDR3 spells CASSQDPGATYNEQFF. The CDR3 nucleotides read TGTGCCAGCAGCCAAGATCCCGGAGCGACCTACAATGAGCAGTTCTTC.

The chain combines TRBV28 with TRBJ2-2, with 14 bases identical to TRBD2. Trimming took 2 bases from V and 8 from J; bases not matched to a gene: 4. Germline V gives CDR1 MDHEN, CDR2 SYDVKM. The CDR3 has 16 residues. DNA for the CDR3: TGTGCCAGCAGTTTAAGGGGGACTAGCGGGAGAGGGGAGCTGTTTTTT. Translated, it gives CASSLRGTSGRGELFF. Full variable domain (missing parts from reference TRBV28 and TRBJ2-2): DVKVTQSSRYLVKRTGEKVFLECVQDMDHENMFWYRQDPGLGLRLIYFSYDVKMKEKGDIPEGYSVSREKKERFSLILESASTNQTSMYLCASSLRGTSGRGELFFGEGSRLTVL.

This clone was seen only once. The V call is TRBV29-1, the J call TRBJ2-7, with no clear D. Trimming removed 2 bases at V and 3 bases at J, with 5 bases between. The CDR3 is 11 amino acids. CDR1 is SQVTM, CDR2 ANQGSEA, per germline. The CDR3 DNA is TGCAGCGTTGAAAATAACTACGAGCAGTACTTC. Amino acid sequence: CSVENNYEQYF.